This TCR beta chain is from a study of cytotoxic CD8 clonotypes in ibrutinib-treated CLL. The assay was immunoSEQ multiplex PCR, and TCRdb's table has in-frame clones only and misses some. This table has about 45,000 clones, about 65% appearing once. The CDR3 length is 15 residues. Germline V CDR1 and CDR2: MNHNY, SVGAGI (reference sequence). Trimming stripped 6 bases from V and 2 bases from J, with 16 bases between. This rearrangement joins TRBV6-6 to TRBJ1-1, with D perhaps TRBD1 (5 bases). The origin of this receptor is a human donor with chronic lymphocytic leukemia. This sample comprised PBMCs, obtained after 24 months of ibrutinib treatment. Here the CDR3 DNA reads TGTGCCAGCAGGTTCAGGAGGGGTCGAAACACTGAAGCTTTCTTT. Translating gives CASRFRRGRNTEAFF.